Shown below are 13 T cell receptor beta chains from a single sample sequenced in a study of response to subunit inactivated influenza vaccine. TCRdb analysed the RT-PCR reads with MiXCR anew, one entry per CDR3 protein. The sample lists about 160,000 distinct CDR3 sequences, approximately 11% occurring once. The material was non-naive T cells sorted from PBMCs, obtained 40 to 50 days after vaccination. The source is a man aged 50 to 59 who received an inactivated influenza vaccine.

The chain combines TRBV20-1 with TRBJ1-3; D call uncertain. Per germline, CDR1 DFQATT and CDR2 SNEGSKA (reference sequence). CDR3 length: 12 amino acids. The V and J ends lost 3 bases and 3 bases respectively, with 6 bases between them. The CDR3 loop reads CSASLSGNTIYF. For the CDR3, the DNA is TGCAGTGCTAGCCTAAGTGGAAACACCATATATTTT.

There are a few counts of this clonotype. The CDR3 region is CASSLQVYNEQFF. In DNA form, the CDR3 reads TGTGCCAGCAGCTTACAGGTTTACAATGAGCAGTTCTTC. This rearrangement joins TRBV7-9 to TRBJ2-1; D gene ambiguous. CDR1 is SEHNR and CDR2 is FQNEAQ in the germline V gene (reference sequence). V was cut by 2 bases and J by 4 bases, with 6 bases left in between. The CDR3 spans 13 residues. The full variable domain, with the rest looked up from reference TRBV7-9 and TRBJ2-1, is DTGVSQNPRHKITKRGQNVTFRCDPISEHNRLYWYRQTLGQGPEFLTYFQNEAQLEKSRLLSDRFSAERPKGSFSTLEIQRTEQGDSAMYLCASSLQVYNEQFFGPGTRLTVL.

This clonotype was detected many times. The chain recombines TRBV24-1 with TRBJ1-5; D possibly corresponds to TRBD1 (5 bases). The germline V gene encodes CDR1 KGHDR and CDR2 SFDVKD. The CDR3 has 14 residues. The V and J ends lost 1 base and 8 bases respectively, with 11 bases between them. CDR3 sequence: CATSDFQGAEPQHF. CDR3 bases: TGTGCCACCAGTGATTTCCAGGGCGCGGAGCCCCAGCATTTT.

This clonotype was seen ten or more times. The CDR3 region is CASSFVAGLQEAFF. CDR3 coding DNA: TGTGCCAGCAGCTTTGTGGCAGGGCTCCAGGAAGCTTTCTTT. The chain couples TRBV5-6 to TRBJ1-1; D is possibly TRBD1 (5 bases). CDR3 length equals 14 residues. Germline V gene data show CDR1 as SGHDT and CDR2 as YYEEEE. Trimming cost V 2 bases and J 8 bases, with 16 bases left between them.

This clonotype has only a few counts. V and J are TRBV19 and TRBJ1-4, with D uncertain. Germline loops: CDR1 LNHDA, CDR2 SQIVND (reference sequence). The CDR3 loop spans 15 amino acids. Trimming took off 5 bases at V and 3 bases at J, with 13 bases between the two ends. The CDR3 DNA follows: TGTGCCAGTAGTTATCGACGGCGACCTAATGAAAAACTGTTTTTT. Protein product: CASSYRRRPNEKLFF. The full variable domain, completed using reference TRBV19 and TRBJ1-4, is DGGITQSPKYLFRKEGQNVTLSCEQNLNHDAMYWYRQDPGQGLRLIYYSQIVNDFQKGDIAEGYSVSREKKESFPLTVTSAQKNPTAFYLCASSYRRRPNEKLFFGSGTQLSVL.

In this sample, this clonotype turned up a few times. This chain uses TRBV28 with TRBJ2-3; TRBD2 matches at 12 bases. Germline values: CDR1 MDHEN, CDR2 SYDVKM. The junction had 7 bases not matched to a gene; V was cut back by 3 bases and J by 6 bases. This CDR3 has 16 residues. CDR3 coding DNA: TGTGCCAGCAGTTTCCCGACTAGCGGGAGAGGGGATACGCAGTATTTT. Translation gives CASSFPTSGRGDTQYF.

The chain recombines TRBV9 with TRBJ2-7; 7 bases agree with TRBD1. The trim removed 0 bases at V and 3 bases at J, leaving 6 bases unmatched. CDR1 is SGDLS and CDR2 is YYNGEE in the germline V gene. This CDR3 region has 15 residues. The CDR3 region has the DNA TGTGCCAGCAGCGTAGCGACAGGGCTTAACTACGAGCAGTACTTC. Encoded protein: CASSVATGLNYEQYF.

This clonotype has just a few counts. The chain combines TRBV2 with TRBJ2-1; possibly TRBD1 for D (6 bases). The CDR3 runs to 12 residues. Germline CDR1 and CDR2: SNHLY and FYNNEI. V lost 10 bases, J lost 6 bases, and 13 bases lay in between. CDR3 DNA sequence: TGTGCCACCTACAGGGAATTCAATGAGCAGTTCTTC. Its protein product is CATYREFNEQFF.

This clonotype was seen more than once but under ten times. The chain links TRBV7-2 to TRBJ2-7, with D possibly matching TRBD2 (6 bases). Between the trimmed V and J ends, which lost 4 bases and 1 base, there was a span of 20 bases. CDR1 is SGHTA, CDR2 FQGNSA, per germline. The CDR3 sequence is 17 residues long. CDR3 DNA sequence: TGTGCCAGCAGCTCTGGTTTTTGGGGGGTTACTTCCTACGAGCAGTACTTC. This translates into CASSSGFWGVTSYEQYF.

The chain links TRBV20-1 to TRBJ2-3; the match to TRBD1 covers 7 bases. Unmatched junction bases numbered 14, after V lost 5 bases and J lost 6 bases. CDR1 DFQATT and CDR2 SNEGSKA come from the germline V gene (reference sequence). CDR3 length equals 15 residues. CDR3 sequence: CSAPSQEGQLDTQYF. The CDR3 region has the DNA TGCAGTGCTCCCTCCCAAGAGGGACAGCTCGATACGCAGTATTTT.

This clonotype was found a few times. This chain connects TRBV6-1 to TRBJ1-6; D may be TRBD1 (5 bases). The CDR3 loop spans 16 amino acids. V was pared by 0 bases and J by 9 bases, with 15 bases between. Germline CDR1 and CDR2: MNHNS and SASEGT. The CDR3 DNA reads TGTGCCAGCAGTGAAGCGCTTTGGGGGATGGGTTCACCCCTCCACTTT. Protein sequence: CASSEALWGMGSPLHF.

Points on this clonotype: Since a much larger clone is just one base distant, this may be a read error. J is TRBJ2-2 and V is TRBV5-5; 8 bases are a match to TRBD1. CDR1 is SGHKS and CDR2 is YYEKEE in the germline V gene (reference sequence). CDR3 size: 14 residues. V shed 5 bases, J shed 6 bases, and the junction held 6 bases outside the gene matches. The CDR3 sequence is CASSWEQGAGELFF. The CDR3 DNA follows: TGTGCCAGCAGTTGGGAACAGGGGGCCGGGGAGCTGTTTTTT.

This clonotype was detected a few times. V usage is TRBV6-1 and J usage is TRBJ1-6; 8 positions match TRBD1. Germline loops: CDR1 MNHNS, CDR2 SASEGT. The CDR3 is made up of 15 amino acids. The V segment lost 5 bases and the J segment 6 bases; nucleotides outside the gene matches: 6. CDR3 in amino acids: CASSRGQGANSPLHF. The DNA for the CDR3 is TGTGCCAGCAGTCGCGGACAGGGTGCTAATTCACCCCTCCACTTT.